This T cell receptor beta chain was profiled in a study of shared clonotypes between healthy human individuals. General study points: Around 5% was the fraction of naive CD4 clonotypes found shared across a few donors.

The donors, healthy adults who were HIV-negative, had experienced no recent acute infections or vaccinations. Both subsets, CD45RA+ naive and CD45RA-negative memory, were split from the CD4+ cells. Trimming removed 2 bases from V and 7 bases from J, with 13 bases in between. The CDR3 loop spans 14 amino acids. Germline loops: CDR1 LNHDA, CDR2 SQIVND (reference sequence). About this clone: Antigen: not known.

The protocol was immunoSEQ multiplex PCR, while the TCRdb copy is restricted to in-frame clones and leaves out a portion. Among millions of clones listed, 90% to 95% were seen once. The TCR originated in a man in his late teens or twenties in good health. The genes are TRBV19 and TRBJ2-3; unclear D gene. The sequencing sample was made of naive CD4+ T cells sorted from blood. Stated subset: CD45RA+ positively selected. The CDR3 reads CASSIQIAENTQYF. The DNA of the CDR3 is TGTGCCAGTAGTATACAGATCGCGGAAAATACGCAGTATTTT. Full variable domain (outside the CDR3, taken from reference TRBV19 and TRBJ2-3): DGGITQSPKYLFRKEGQNVTLSCEQNLNHDAMYWYRQDPGQGLRLIYYSQIVNDFQKGDIAEGYSVSREKKESFPLTVTSAQKNPTAFYLCASSIQIAENTQYFGPGTRLTVL.